These 2 T cell receptor beta chains originate from one sample sequenced in a study of shared clonotypes between healthy human individuals. Libraries were prepared by immunoSEQ multiplex PCR; TCRdb keeps only in-frame clonotypes and omits some of them. The sample records around 1 million clones, more than 75% being singletons. Material for sequencing was memory CD4+ T cells sorted from blood. Noted subset: CD45RA-negative fraction. Receptor source: a man aged 18 to 35 in good health.

The J gene is TRBJ1-5, the V gene TRBV9, with D unclear. The V and J ends lost 2 bases and 5 bases respectively, with 8 bases between them. This CDR3 spans 13 amino acids. CDR1 is SGDLS and CDR2 is YYNGEE in the germline V gene. CDR3 sequence (DNA): TGTGCCAGCAGCGTGGGTCATGATCAGCCCCAGCATTTT. It codes for CASSVGHDQPQHF.

V is TRBV18 and J is TRBJ2-1; D not certain. The CDR3 loop spans 16 amino acids. CDR1 and CDR2 (germline): KGHSH, LQKENI. Trimming removed 1 base from V and 6 bases from J, with 16 bases in between. CDR3: CASSPLTANTGNEQFF. The CDR3 DNA follows: TGTGCCAGCTCACCACTGACTGCGAACACCGGCAATGAGCAGTTCTTC.